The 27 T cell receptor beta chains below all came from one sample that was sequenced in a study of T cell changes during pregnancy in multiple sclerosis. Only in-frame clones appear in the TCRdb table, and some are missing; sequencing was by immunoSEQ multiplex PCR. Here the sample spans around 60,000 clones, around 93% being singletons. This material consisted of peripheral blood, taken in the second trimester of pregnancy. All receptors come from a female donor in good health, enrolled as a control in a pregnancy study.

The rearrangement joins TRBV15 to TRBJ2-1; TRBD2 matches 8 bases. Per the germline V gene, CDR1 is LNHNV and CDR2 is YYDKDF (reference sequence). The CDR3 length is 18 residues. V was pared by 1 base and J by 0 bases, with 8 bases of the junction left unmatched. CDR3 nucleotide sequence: TGTGCCACCAGCAGAGGCTCTAGCGGACTAGCCTCCTACAATGAGCAGTTCTTC. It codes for CATSRGSSGLASYNEQFF. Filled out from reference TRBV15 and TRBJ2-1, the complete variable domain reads DAMVIQNPRYQVTQFGKPVTLSCSQTLNHNVMYWYQQKSSQAPKLLFHYYDKDFNNEADTPDNFQSRRPNTSFCFLDIRSPGLGDTAMYLCATSRGSSGLASYNEQFFGPGTRLTVL.

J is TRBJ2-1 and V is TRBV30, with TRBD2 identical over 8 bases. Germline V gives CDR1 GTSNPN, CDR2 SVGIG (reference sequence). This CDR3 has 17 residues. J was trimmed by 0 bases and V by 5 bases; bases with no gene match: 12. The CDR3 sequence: CAWYGSGVSSSYNEQFF. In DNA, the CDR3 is TGTGCCTGGTACGGTAGCGGGGTTTCGAGCTCCTACAATGAGCAGTTCTTC.

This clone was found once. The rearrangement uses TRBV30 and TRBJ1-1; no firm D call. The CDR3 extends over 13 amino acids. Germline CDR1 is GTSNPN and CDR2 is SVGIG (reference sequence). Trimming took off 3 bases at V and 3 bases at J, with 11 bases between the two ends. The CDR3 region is CAWRDYGYTEAFF. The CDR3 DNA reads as TGTGCCTGGAGAGATTACGGGTACACTGAAGCTTTCTTT.

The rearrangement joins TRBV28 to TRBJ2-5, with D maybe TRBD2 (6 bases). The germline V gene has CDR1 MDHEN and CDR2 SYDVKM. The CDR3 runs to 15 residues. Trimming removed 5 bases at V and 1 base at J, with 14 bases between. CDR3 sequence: CASSLDGTFQETQYF. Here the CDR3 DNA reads TGTGCCAGCAGTCTCGACGGGACTTTCCAAGAGACCCAGTACTTC.

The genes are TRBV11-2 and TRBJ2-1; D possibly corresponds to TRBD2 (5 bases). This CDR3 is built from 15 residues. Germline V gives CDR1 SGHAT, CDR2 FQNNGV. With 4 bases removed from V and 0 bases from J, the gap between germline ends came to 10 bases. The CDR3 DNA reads TGTGCCAGCAGCTATAGACGGGGCTCCTACAATGAGCAGTTCTTC. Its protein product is CASSYRRGSYNEQFF.

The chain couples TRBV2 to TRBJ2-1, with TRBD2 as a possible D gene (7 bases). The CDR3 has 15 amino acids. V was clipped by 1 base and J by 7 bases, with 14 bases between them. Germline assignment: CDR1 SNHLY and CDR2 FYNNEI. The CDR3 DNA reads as TGTGCCAGCAGTGAAGGGACGCGGGGGCGGAATGAGCAGTTCTTC. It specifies CASSEGTRGRNEQFF. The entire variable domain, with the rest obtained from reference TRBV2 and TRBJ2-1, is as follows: EPEVTQTPSHQVTQMGQEVILRCVPISNHLYFYWYRQILGQKVEFLVSFYNNEISEKSEIFDDQFSVERPDGSNFTLKIRSTKLEDSAMYFCASSEGTRGRNEQFFGPGTRLTVL.

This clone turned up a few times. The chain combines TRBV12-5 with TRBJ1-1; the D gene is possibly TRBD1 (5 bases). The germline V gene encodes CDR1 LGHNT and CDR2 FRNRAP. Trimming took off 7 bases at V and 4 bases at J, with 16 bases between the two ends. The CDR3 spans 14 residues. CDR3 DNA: TGTGCTAGTGCCGGGGGGGTGATAGGCACTGAAGCTTTCTTT. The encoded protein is CASAGGVIGTEAFF. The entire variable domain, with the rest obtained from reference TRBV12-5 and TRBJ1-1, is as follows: DARVTQTPRHKVTEMGQEVTMRCQPILGHNTVFWYRQTMMQGLELLAYFRNRAPLDDSGMPKDRFSAEMPDATLATLKIQPSEPRDSAVYFCASAGGVIGTEAFFGQGTRLTVV.

CDR3 amino acids: CASSPRDRGRNEQYF. The DNA of the CDR3 is TGTGCCAGCAGTCCCAGGGACAGGGGGAGAAACGAGCAGTACTTC. The rearrangement uses TRBV27 and TRBJ2-7; 11 nucleotides line up with TRBD1. Germline CDR1 and CDR2: MNHEY and SMNVEV (reference sequence). Unmatched junction bases numbered 8, after V lost 5 bases and J lost 5 bases. CDR3 length equals 15 residues.

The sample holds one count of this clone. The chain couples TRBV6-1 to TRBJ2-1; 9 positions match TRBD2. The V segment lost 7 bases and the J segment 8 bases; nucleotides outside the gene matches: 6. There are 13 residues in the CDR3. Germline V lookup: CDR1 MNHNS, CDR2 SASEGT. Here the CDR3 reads CASTSGGSDEQFF. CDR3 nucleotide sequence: TGTGCCAGCACGAGCGGGGGGTCGGATGAGCAGTTCTTC.

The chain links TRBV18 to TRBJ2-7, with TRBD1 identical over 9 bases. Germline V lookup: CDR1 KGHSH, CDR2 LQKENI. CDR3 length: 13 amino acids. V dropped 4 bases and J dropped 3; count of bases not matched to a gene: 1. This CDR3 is CASSRQGDYEQYF. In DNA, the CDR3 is TGTGCCAGCTCACGACAGGGGGACTACGAGCAGTACTTC.

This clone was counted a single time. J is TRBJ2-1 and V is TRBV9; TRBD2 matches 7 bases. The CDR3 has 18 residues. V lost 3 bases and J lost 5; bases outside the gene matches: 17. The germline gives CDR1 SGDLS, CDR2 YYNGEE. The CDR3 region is CASSAYLTSVVSHNEQFF. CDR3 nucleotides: TGTGCCAGCAGCGCCTACCTCACTAGCGTTGTATCCCACAATGAGCAGTTCTTC.

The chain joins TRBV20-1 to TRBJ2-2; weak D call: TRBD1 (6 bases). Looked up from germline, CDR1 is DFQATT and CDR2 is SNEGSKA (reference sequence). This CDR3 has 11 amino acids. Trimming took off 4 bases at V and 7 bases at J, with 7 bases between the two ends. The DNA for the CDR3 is TGCAGTGCTATAGGGGGCGGGGAGCTGTTTTTT. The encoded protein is CSAIGGGELFF.

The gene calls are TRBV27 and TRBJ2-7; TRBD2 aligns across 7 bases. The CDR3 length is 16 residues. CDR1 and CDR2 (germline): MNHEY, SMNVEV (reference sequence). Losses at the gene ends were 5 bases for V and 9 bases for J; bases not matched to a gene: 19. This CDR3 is CASSGPRERGTGSQYF. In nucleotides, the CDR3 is TGTGCCAGCAGTGGCCCCCGGGAGCGGGGAACGGGGTCGCAGTACTTC.

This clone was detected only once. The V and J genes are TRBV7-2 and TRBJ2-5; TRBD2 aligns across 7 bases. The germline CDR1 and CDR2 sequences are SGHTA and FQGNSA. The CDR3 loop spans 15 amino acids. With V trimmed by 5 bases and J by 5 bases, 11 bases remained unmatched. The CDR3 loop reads CASSPRASGMETQYF. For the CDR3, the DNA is TGTGCCAGCAGCCCTAGGGCTAGCGGAATGGAGACCCAGTACTTC.

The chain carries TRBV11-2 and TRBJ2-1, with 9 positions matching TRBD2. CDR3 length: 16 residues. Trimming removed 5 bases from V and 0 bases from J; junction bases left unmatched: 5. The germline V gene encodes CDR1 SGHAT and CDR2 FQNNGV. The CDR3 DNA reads TGTGCCAGCAGCCTTCTAGCGGGAAGCTCCTACAATGAGCAGTTCTTC. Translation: CASSLLAGSSYNEQFF.

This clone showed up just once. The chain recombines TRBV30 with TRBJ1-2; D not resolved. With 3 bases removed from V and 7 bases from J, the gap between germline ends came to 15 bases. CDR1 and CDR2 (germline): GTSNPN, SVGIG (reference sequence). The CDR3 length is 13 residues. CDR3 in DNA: TGTGCCTGGAGGGTCTGGCTCACAAGTGGCTACACCTTC. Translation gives CAWRVWLTSGYTF.

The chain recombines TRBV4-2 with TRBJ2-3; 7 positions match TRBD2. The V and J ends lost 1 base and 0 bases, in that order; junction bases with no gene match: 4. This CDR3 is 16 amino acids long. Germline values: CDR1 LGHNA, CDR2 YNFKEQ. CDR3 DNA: TGTGCCAGCAGCCAAGGAATGGGGGGGAGCACAGATACGCAGTATTTT. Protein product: CASSQGMGGSTDTQYF.

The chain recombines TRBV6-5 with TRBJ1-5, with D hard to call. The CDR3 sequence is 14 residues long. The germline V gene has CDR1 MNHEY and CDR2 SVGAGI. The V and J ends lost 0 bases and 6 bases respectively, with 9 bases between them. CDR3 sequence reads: CASSYSNGLQPQHF. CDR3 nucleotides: TGTGCCAGCAGTTACTCGAACGGTCTTCAGCCCCAGCATTTT.

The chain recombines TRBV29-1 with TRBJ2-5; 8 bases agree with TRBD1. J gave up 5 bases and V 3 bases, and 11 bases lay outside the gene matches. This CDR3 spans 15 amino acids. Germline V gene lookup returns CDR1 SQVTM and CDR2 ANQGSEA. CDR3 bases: TGCAGCGTTGACCCGACAGGGGCGTGGGGGGAGACCCAGTACTTC. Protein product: CSVDPTGAWGETQYF.

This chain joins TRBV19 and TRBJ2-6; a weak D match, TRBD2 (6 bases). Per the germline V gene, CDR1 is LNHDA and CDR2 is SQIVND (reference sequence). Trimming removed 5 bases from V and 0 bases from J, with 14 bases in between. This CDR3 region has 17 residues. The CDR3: CASSRGVTYSGANVLTF. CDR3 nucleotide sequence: TGTGCCAGTAGTCGCGGGGTGACCTACTCTGGGGCCAACGTCCTGACTTTC.

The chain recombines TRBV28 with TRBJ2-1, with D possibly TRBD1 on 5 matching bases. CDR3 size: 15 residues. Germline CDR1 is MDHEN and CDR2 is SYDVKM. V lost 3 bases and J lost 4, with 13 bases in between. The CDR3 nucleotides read TGTGCCAGCAGTTTTATGGTACAGGCGTACAATGAGCAGTTCTTC. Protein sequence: CASSFMVQAYNEQFF.

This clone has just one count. This chain's CDR3 is CAWSGTPTDIQYF. CDR3 nucleotides: TGTGCCTGGAGCGGGACTCCCACTGACATTCAGTACTTC. The chain combines TRBV30 with TRBJ2-4, with D possibly being TRBD2 (6 bases). Trimming cost V 3 bases and J 8 bases, with 14 bases left between them. The length of the CDR3 is 13 residues. From germline, CDR1 is GTSNPN and CDR2 SVGIG (reference sequence).

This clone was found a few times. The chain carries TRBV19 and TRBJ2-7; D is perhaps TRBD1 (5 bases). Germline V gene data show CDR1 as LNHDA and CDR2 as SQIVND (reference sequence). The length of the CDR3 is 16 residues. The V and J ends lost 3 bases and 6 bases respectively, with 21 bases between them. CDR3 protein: CASSISWERGLREQYF. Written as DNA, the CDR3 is TGTGCCAGTAGTATTAGTTGGGAAAGGGGCTTACGCGAGCAGTACTTC.

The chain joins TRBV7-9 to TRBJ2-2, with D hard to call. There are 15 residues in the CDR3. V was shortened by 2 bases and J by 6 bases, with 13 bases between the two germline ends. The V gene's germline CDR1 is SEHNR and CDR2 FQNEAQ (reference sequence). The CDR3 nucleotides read TGTGCCAGCAGCTTAACCCATTCCCGGGCCGGGGAGCTGTTTTTT. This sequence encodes CASSLTHSRAGELFF.

The CDR3 loop is CASSLLGARTEAFF. In DNA, the CDR3 is TGTGCCAGCAGTTTATTGGGGGCGCGCACTGAAGCTTTCTTT. The genes are TRBV27 and TRBJ1-1, with D possibly matching TRBD1 (6 bases). V dropped 1 base and J dropped 4 bases, with 10 bases sitting between them. Germline CDR1 reads MNHEY; CDR2 reads SMNVEV (reference sequence). The CDR3 covers 14 residues.

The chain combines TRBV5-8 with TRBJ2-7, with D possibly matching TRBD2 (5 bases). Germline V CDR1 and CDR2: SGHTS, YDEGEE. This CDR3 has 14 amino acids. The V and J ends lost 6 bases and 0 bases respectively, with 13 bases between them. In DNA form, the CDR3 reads TGTGCCAGCACCATACTAGGGAGCTCCTACGAGCAGTACTTC. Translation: CASTILGSSYEQYF.

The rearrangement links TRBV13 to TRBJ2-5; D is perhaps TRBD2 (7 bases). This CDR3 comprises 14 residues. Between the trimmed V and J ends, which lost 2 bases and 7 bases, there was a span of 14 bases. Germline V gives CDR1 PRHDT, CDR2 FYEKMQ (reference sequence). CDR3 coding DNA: TGTGCCAGCAGCTTATTGGGGGGGGCCGGGACCCAGTACTTC. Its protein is CASSLLGGAGTQYF.